A single sample is the source of the 20 T cell receptor beta chains below, sequenced in a study of blood T cell repertoires in COVID-19. Assay: immunoSEQ multiplex PCR; the TCRdb copy retains only in-frame clones and omits some. The profile shows roughly 200,000 clones, about nine tenths of them singletons. Sequenced sample: peripheral blood. The receptors shown here come from a man between 35 and 55 years old with acute or convalescent COVID-19.

This clone was seen a single time. The rearrangement joins TRBV18 to TRBJ2-3; TRBD1 matches 10 bases. The germline V gene has CDR1 KGHSH and CDR2 LQKENI. This CDR3 has 15 residues. V shed 5 bases, J shed 2 bases, and the junction held 4 bases outside the gene matches. CDR3 residues: CASSSTGGITDTQYF. In DNA form, the CDR3 reads TGTGCCAGCTCATCGACAGGGGGCATCACAGATACGCAGTATTTT. Complete variable domain (other parts from reference TRBV18 and TRBJ2-3): NAGVMQNPRHLVRRRGQEARLRCSPMKGHSHVYWYRQLPEEGLKFMVYLQKENIIDESGMPKERFSAEFPKEGPSILRIQQVVRGDSAAYFCASSSTGGITDTQYFGPGTRLTVL.

The rearrangement joins TRBV3-1 (or the pseudogene TRBV3-2) to TRBJ2-7; no reliable D call. V shed 4 bases and J shed 1 base, with 14 bases lying between them. This CDR3 has 15 amino acids. Per the germline V gene, CDR1 is LGHDT and CDR2 is YNNKEL (reference sequence). CDR3 amino acids: CASSPLGAPSYEQYF. In DNA form, the CDR3 reads TGTGCCAGCAGCCCGCTCGGAGCCCCATCCTACGAGCAGTACTTC.

J is TRBJ2-2 and V is TRBV30; TRBD2 is a possible D gene (5 bases). Between the trimmed V and J ends, which lost 0 bases and 4 bases, there was a span of 6 bases. The length of the CDR3 is 13 residues. Germline V gene data show CDR1 as GTSNPN and CDR2 as SVGIG (reference sequence). CDR3 in amino acids: CAWSVAVTGELFF. The CDR3 coding sequence is TGTGCCTGGAGTGTAGCGGTCACCGGGGAGCTGTTTTTT.

This chain joins TRBV4-1 and TRBJ2-3, with 8 positions matching TRBD1. In germline, CDR1 is MGHRA, CDR2 YSYEKL. The CDR3 contains 14 residues. V trimming: 4 bases; J trimming: 1 base; junction bases outside the gene matches: 1. In nucleotides, the CDR3 is TGCGCCAGCAGCCCGGGACAGGGCACAGATACGCAGTATTTT. It translates to CASSPGQGTDTQYF.

This clone was detected only once. This chain joins TRBV3-1 (or the pseudogene TRBV3-2) and TRBJ2-7; a possible D gene is TRBD1 (6 bases). V lost 4 bases and J 2 bases, leaving 9 bases between the germline ends. In germline, CDR1 is LGHDT, CDR2 YNNKEL (reference sequence). The length of the CDR3 is 13 residues. CDR3 coding DNA: TGTGCCAGCAGCCCCCGACAGGCCTACGAGCAGTACTTC. Translating gives CASSPRQAYEQYF.

The CDR3 here is CASTTQDTYNSPLHF. In DNA form, the CDR3 reads TGTGCCAGCACGACCCAGGACACGTATAATTCACCCCTCCACTTT. The chain carries TRBV2 and TRBJ1-6; possible D gene TRBD1, 5 bases. The V gene's germline CDR1 is SNHLY and CDR2 FYNNEI. The CDR3 sequence is 15 residues long. Trimming pared 7 bases from V and 4 bases from J, leaving 14 bases between.

The chain combines TRBV19 with TRBJ1-3; maybe TRBD1 (5 bases). The ends were cut back, 3 bases at V and 0 bases at J, with 21 bases in the middle. CDR1 is LNHDA and CDR2 is SQIVND in the germline V gene (reference sequence). CDR3 size: 19 residues. Here the CDR3 DNA reads TGTGCCAGTAGTATTCGAATTGGGGCTCGGCTATCCTCTGGAAACACCATATATTTT. This translates into CASSIRIGARLSSGNTIYF.

V usage is TRBV7-8 and J usage is TRBJ1-2; D is possibly TRBD1 (6 bases). From germline, CDR1 is SGHVS and CDR2 FQNEAQ. The CDR3 covers 12 residues. Trimming shortened V by 5 bases and J by 6 bases, and 10 bases separated the two germline ends. CDR3 amino acids: CASSPRTDGYTF. DNA of the CDR3: TGTGCCAGCAGCCCAAGGACAGATGGCTACACCTTC.

The chain is built from TRBV3-1 (or the pseudogene TRBV3-2) and TRBJ2-5; TRBD2 might be the D (6 bases). Trimming removed 6 bases from V and 10 bases from J, with 12 bases in between. This CDR3 has 11 amino acids. Germline-derived CDR1 and CDR2 are LGHDT and YNNKEL (reference sequence). The CDR3 protein is CASSRGRGQYF. As DNA, the CDR3 is TGTGCCAGCAGTCGCGGGCGGGGCCAGTACTTC.

The table lists this clone with a count of one. The rearrangement links TRBV5-1 to TRBJ2-5; D perhaps matches TRBD2 (5 bases). V lost 4 bases, J lost 2 bases, and 6 bases lay in between. The CDR3 extends over 12 amino acids. Germline CDR1 and CDR2: SGHRS and YFSETQ. The CDR3 nucleotides read TGCGCCAGCAGCCTAGCACAAGAGACCCAGTACTTC. Protein sequence: CASSLAQETQYF. Variable domain in full (rest from reference TRBV5-1 and TRBJ2-5): KAGVTQTPRYLIKTRGQQVTLSCSPISGHRSVSWYQQTPGQGLQFLFEYFSETQRNKGNFPGRFSGRQFSNSRSEMNVSTLELGDSALYLCASSLAQETQYFGPGTRLLVL.

V usage is TRBV5-1 and J usage is TRBJ2-7; D unresolved. CDR1 SGHRS and CDR2 YFSETQ come from the germline V gene. Trimming pared 3 bases from V and 3 bases from J, leaving 16 bases between. This CDR3 is built from 15 residues. Here the CDR3 DNA reads TGCGCCAGCAGCTCAATCGAGTCCTCCCTCTACGAGCAGTACTTC. This sequence encodes CASSSIESSLYEQYF. Full variable domain (rest looked up from reference TRBV5-1 and TRBJ2-7): KAGVTQTPRYLIKTRGQQVTLSCSPISGHRSVSWYQQTPGQGLQFLFEYFSETQRNKGNFPGRFSGRQFSNSRSEMNVSTLELGDSALYLCASSSIESSLYEQYFGPGTRLTVT.

This clone was counted once. This chain uses TRBV6-5 with TRBJ2-3, with 7 bases aligning to TRBD1. Germline V gives CDR1 MNHEY, CDR2 SVGAGI. J gave up 2 bases and V 7 bases, and 3 bases lay outside the gene matches. The CDR3 runs 13 residues. CDR3 in DNA: TGTGCCAGCATGGGACAGATCACAGATACGCAGTATTTT. Encoded protein: CASMGQITDTQYF.

This rearrangement joins TRBV12-5 to TRBJ1-2; 12 bases agree with TRBD1. CDR3 length: 17 amino acids. Trimming cost V 1 base and J 0 bases; bases outside gene matches: 3. In germline, CDR1 is LGHNT, CDR2 FRNRAP. Written as DNA, the CDR3 is TGTGCTAGTGGTTTGGGGGACAGGGGGCGAACTAACTATGGCTACACCTTC. Amino acids: CASGLGDRGRTNYGYTF.

The genes are TRBV7-9 and TRBJ2-7; D remains unclear. V shed 4 bases and J shed 6 bases, with 16 bases lying between them. Germline loops: CDR1 SEHNR, CDR2 FQNEAQ (reference sequence). The CDR3 length is 14 residues. As DNA, the CDR3 is TGTGCCAGCAGCTCTCACAGAGATCCATCCGAGCAGTACTTC. Protein: CASSSHRDPSEQYF.

V and J are TRBV12-3 or TRBV12-4 and TRBJ2-7; D uncertain. CDR3 length: 13 residues. V lost 1 base and J 2 bases, leaving 6 bases between the germline ends. CDR3 in amino acids: CASSLGRTYEQYF. The CDR3 nucleotides are TGTGCCAGCAGTTTAGGGCGGACCTACGAGCAGTACTTC.

The chain is built from TRBV4-2 and TRBJ2-1; 12 bases agree with TRBD2. Germline assignment: CDR1 LGHNA and CDR2 YNFKEQ. The CDR3 runs to 19 residues. V was pared by 2 bases and J by 0 bases, with 8 bases of the junction left unmatched. The CDR3 DNA sequence: TGTGCCAGCAGCCAAAAACTAGCGGGGGGCCCCAGCTCCTACAATGAGCAGTTCTTC. This translates into CASSQKLAGGPSSYNEQFF.

The rearrangement uses TRBV5-1 and TRBJ2-7; 7 bases map to TRBD1. The CDR3 loop spans 17 amino acids. Unmatched junction bases numbered 16, after V lost 4 bases and J lost 3 bases. Germline CDR1 and CDR2: SGHRS and YFSETQ. CDR3: CASSTGQPLVGNYEQYF. DNA for the CDR3: TGCGCCAGCAGCACGGGACAGCCACTTGTGGGCAACTACGAGCAGTACTTC. The variable domain in full, completed from reference TRBV5-1 and TRBJ2-7, reads KAGVTQTPRYLIKTRGQQVTLSCSPISGHRSVSWYQQTPGQGLQFLFEYFSETQRNKGNFPGRFSGRQFSNSRSEMNVSTLELGDSALYLCASSTGQPLVGNYEQYFGPGTRLTVT.

This chain links TRBV4-2 with TRBJ2-2; D is unclear. Between the trimmed V and J ends, which lost 1 base and 5 bases, there was a span of 2 bases. From germline, CDR1 is LGHNA and CDR2 YNFKEQ. The CDR3 totals 12 residues. CDR3 coding DNA: TGTGCCAGCAGCCAAGTAACCGGGGAGCTGTTTTTT. This sequence encodes CASSQVTGELFF.

V and J are TRBV19 and TRBJ1-1; 7 bases fit TRBD1. Trimming at V came to 7 bases and at J to 5 bases, leaving 7 bases not matched to a gene. CDR1 is LNHDA, CDR2 SQIVND, per germline (reference sequence). This CDR3 spans 13 amino acids. The DNA for the CDR3 is TGTGCCAGTACGACAGGGAGCTGGACTGAAGCTTTCTTT. Translation gives CASTTGSWTEAFF.

The rearrangement joins TRBV19 to TRBJ2-7; 8 bases fit TRBD1. Germline trimming cut 3 bases from V and 3 bases from J; bases unmatched to any gene: 7. The CDR3 is made up of 15 amino acids. Germline V lookup: CDR1 LNHDA, CDR2 SQIVND (reference sequence). CDR3 sequence (DNA): TGTGCCAGTAGTATTGGACAGGGACCCTACTACGAGCAGTACTTC. Protein sequence: CASSIGQGPYYEQYF.